This note documents a single T cell receptor beta chain sequence. This table comes from immunoSEQ multiplex PCR, and its TCRdb copy is limited to in-frame clones, with some not included. The top ten hold around 1.2% of the sample, which has about 200,000 clones, 92% seen once. The data derive from a study of blood T cell repertoires in COVID-19. The CDR3 contains 14 residues. The sample was peripheral blood. The rearrangement uses TRBV21-1 and TRBJ2-1; the table names TRBD1, a call not compared with the DNA. TRBV21-1 is listed as a pseudogene. The receptor was derived from a man aged 25-45 years with acute or convalescent COVID-19. CDR3 sequence (DNA): TGTGCCAGCAGCAAAGACAGGGGGCGGGATGAGCAGTTCTTC. This codes for CASSKDRGRDEQFF.